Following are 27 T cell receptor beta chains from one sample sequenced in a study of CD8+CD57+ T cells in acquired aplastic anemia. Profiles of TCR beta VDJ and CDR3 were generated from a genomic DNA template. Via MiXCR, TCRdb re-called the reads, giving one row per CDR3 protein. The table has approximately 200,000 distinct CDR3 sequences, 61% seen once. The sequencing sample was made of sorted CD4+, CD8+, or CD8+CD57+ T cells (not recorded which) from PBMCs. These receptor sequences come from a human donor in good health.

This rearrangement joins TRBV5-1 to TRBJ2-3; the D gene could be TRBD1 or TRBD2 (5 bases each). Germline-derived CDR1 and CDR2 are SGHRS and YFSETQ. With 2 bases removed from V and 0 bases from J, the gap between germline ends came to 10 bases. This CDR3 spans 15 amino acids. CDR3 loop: CASSFRDVSTDTQYF. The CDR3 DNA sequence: TGCGCCAGCAGCTTCCGGGACGTTAGCACAGATACGCAGTATTTT.

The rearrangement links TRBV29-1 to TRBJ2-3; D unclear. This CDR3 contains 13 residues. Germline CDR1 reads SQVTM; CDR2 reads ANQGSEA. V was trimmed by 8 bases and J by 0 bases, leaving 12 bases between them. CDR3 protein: CSSDSGSTDTQYF. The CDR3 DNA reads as TGCAGCAGTGACTCGGGCAGCACAGATACGCAGTATTTT.

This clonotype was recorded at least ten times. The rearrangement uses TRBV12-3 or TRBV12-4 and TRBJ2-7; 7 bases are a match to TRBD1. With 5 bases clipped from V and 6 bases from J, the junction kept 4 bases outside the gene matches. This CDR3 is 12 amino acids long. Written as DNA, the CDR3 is TGTGCCAGCAGTCCTACAGGGGTCGAGCAGTACTTC. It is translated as CASSPTGVEQYF.

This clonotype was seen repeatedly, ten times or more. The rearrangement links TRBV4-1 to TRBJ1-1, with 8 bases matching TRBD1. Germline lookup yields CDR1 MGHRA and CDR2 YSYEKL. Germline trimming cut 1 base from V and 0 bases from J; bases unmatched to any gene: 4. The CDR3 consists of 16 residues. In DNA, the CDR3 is TGCGCCAGCAGCCAAGGGACAGGGTCCTTGAACACTGAAGCTTTCTTT. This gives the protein CASSQGTGSLNTEAFF.

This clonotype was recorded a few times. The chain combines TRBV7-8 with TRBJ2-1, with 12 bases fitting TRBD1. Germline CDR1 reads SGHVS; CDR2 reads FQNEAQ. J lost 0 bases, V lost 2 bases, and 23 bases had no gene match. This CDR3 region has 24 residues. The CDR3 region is CASSLIPGTGGSYSQNNSYNEQFF. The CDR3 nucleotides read TGTGCCAGCAGCTTAATCCCCGGGACAGGGGGCTCTTACTCTCAGAACAACTCCTACAATGAGCAGTTCTTC.

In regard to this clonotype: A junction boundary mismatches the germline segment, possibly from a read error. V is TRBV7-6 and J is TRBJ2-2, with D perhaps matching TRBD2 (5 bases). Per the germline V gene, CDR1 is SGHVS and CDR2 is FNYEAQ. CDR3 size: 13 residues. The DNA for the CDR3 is TGTGCCAGCAGCTTACGACCCACCGGGGAGCTGTTTTTC. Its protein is CASSLRPTGELFF.

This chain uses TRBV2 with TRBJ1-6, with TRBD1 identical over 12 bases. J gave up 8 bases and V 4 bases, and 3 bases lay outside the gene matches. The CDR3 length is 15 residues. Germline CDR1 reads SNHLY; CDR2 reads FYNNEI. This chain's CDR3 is CASSVGQGAYSPLHF. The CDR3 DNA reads TGTGCCAGCAGTGTGGGACAGGGGGCGTATTCACCCCTCCACTTT.

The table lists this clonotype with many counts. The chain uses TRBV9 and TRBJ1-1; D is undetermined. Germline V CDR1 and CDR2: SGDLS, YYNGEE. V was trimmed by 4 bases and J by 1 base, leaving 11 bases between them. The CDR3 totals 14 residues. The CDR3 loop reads CASSPRQANTEAFF. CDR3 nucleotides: TGTGCCAGCAGCCCCCGGCAGGCGAACACTGAAGCTTTCTTT.

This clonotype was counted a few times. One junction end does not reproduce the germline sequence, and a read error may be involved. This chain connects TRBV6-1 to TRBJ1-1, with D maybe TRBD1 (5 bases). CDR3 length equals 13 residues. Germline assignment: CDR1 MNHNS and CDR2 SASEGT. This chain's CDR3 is CTSSYSGGTEAFF. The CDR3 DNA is TGTACCAGCAGTTACTCCGGGGGCACTGAAGCTTTCTTT.

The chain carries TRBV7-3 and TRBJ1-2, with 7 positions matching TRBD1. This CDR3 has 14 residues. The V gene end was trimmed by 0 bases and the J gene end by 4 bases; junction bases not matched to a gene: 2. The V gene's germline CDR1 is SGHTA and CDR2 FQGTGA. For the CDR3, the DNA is TGTGCCAGCAGCTTAACAGGGGGCGTCTATGGCTACACCTTC. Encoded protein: CASSLTGGVYGYTF.

As DNA, the CDR3 is TGCAGCGTTCGGGAGCAGACCGACGAGCAGTACTTC. This translates into CSVREQTDEQYF. V gene TRBV29-1 combines with J gene TRBJ2-7; a weak D match, TRBD2 (6 bases). Germline CDR1 is SQVTM and CDR2 is ANQGSEA. The CDR3 sequence is 12 residues long. Trimming removed 5 bases from V and 5 bases from J, with 13 bases in between.

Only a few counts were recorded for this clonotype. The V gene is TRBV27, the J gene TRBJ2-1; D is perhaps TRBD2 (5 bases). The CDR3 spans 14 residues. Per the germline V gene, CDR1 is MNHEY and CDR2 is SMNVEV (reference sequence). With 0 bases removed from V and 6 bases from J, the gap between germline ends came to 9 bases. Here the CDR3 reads CASSLSWGVNEQFF. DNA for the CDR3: TGTGCCAGCAGTTTATCATGGGGAGTCAATGAGCAGTTCTTC.

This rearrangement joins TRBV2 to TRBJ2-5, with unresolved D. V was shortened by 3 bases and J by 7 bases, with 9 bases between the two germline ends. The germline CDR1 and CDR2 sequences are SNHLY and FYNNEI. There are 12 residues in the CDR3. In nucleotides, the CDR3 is TGTGCCAGCAGTGAGAGTCTTGGGACCCAGTACTTC. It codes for CASSESLGTQYF.

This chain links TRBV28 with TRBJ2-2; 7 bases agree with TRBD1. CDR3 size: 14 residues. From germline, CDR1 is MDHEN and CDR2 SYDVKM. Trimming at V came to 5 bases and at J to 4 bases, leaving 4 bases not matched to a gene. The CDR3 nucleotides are TGTGCCAGCAGTGTGACAGGGCTCACCGGGGAGCTGTTTTTT. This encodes CASSVTGLTGELFF.

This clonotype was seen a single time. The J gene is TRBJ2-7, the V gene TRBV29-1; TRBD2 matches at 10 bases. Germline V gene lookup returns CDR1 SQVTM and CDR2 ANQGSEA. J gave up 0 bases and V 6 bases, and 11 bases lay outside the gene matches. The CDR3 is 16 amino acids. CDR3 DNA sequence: TGCAGCGTCGCACTAGCGGGGTGGGGGGACTCCTACGAGCAGTACTTC. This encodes CSVALAGWGDSYEQYF.

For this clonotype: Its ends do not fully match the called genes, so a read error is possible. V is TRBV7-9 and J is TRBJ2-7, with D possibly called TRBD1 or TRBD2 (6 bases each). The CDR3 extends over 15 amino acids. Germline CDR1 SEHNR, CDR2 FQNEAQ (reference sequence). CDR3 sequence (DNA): TGTGCCAGCAGCATAGAGGGGGGTTTCTCCTACGGGCAGTACTTC. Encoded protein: CASSIEGGFSYGQYF. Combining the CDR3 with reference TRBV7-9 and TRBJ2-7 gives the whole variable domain DTGVSQNPRHKITKRGQNVTFRCDPISEHNRLYWYRQTLGQGPEFLTYFQNEAQLEKSRLLSDRFSAERPKGSFSTLEIQRTEQGDSAMYLCASSIEGGFSYGQYFGPGTRLTVT.

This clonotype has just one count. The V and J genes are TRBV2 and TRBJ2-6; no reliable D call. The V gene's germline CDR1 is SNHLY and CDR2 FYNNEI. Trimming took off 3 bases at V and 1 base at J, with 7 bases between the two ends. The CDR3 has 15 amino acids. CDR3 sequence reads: CASSDWGSGANVLTF. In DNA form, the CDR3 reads TGTGCCAGCAGTGATTGGGGTTCTGGGGCCAACGTCCTGACTTTC.

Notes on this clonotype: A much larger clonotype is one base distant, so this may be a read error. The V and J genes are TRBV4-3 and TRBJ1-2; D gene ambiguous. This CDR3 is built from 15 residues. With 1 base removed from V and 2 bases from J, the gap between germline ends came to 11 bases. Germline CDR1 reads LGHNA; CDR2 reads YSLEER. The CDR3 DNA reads TGCGCCAGCAGCCAAGCAAGACTTTCCAACTATGGCTACACCTTC. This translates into CASSQARLSNYGYTF.

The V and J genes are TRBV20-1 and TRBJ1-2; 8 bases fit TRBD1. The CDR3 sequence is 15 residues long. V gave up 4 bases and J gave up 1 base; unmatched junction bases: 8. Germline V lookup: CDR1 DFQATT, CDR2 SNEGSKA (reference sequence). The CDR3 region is CSANPRDRINYGYTF. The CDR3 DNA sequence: TGCAGTGCTAACCCTCGGGACAGGATTAACTATGGCTACACCTTC.

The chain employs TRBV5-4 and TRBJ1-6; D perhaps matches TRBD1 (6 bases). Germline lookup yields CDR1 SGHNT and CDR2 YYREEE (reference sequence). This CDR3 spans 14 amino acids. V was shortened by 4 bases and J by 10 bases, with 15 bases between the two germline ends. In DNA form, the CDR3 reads TGTGCCAGCAGCAGCAGGGGTCTCGAGTCACCCCTCCACTTT. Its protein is CASSSRGLESPLHF. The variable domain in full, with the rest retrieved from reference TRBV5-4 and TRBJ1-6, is ETGVTQSPTHLIKTRGQQVTLRCSSQSGHNTVSWYQQALGQGPQFIFQYYREEENGRGNFPPRFSGLQFPNYSSELNVNALELDDSALYLCASSSRGLESPLHFGNGTRLTVT.

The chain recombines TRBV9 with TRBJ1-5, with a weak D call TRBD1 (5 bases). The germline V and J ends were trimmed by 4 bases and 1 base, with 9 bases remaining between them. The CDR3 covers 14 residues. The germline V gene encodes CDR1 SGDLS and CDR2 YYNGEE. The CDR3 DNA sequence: TGTGCCAGCAGCTCCGACAGAAGCAATCAGCCCCAGCATTTT. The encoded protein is CASSSDRSNQPQHF.

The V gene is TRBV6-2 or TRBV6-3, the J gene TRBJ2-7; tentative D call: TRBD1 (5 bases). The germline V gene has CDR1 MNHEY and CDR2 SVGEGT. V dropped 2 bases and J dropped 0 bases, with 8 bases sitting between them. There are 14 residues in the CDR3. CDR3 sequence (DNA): TGTGCCAGCAGTTACCCAGGGCCCTCCTACGAGCAGTACTTC. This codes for CASSYPGPSYEQYF.

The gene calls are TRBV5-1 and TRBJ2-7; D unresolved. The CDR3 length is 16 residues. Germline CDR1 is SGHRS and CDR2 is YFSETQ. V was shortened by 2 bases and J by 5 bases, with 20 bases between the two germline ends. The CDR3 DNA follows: TGCGCCAGCAGCTTAGAGCTCTTTGGGGTATATGACGAGCAGTACTTC. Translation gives CASSLELFGVYDEQYF.

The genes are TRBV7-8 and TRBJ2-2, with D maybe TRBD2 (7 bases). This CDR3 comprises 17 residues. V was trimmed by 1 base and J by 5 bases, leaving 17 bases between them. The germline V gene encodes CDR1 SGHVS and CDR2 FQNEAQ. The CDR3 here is CASSLGLATGLTGELFF. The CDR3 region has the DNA TGTGCCAGCAGCTTAGGACTAGCTACAGGGTTAACCGGGGAGCTGTTTTTT.

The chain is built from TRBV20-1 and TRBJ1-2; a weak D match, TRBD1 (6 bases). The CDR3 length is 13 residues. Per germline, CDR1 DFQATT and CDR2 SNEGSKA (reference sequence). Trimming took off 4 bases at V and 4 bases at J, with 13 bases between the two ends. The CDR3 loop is CSATDSGIYGYTF. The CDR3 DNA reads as TGCAGTGCTACGGACAGTGGGATCTATGGCTACACCTTC.

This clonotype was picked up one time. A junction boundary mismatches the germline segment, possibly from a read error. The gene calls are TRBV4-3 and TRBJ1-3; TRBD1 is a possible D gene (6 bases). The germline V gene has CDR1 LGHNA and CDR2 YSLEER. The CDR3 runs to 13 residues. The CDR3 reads CVSRGGSGSTIYF. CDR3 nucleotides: TGCGTCTCCCGAGGGGGTTCTGGAAGCACCATATATTTT.

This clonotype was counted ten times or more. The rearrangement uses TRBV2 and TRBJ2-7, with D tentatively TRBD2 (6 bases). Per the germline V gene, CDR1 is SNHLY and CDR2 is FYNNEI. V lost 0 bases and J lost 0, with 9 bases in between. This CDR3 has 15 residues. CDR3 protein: CASSEAGGSSYEQYF. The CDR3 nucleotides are TGTGCCAGCAGTGAAGCCGGAGGGAGCTCCTACGAGCAGTACTTC.